These 6 T cell receptor beta chains share one sample of origin, sequenced in a study of PD-L1 blockade in urothelial cancer. Time point noted: pretreatment peripheral blood. Sequencing was performed with immunoSEQ multiplex PCR; in TCRdb, only in-frame clones are kept and a portion is missing. The table has some 89,000 clones, about 85% seen once. Sequenced material: PBMCs, taken around atezolizumab (anti-PD-L1) treatment. The receptors shown here come from a man in his sixties with urothelial cancer.

This chain connects TRBV7-2 to TRBJ2-3, with unresolved D. CDR3 length: 15 residues. Trimming cost V 1 base and J 5 bases, with 13 bases left between them. Per the germline V gene, CDR1 is SGHTA and CDR2 is FQGNSA. The CDR3: CASSLGLSGRDTQYF. The CDR3 DNA follows: TGTGCCAGCAGCTTAGGGTTGAGTGGGCGAGATACGCAGTATTTT. The whole variable domain, filled in from reference TRBV7-2 and TRBJ2-3, reads GAGVSQSPSNKVTEKGKDVELRCDPISGHTALYWYRQSLGQGLEFLIYFQGNSAPDKSGLPSDRFSAERTGGSVSTLTIQRTQQEDSAVYLCASSLGLSGRDTQYFGPGTRLTVL.

This chain links TRBV19 with TRBJ1-6, with D possibly matching TRBD1 (6 bases). The V and J ends lost 3 bases and 10 bases respectively, with 16 bases between them. CDR3 size: 15 residues. In germline, CDR1 is LNHDA, CDR2 SQIVND (reference sequence). The CDR3 region is CASSIPRGGRSPLHF. CDR3 coding DNA: TGTGCCAGTAGTATCCCCAGGGGCGGCCGCTCACCCCTCCACTTT. Based on the CDR3 plus reference TRBV19 and TRBJ1-6, the full variable domain is DGGITQSPKYLFRKEGQNVTLSCEQNLNHDAMYWYRQDPGQGLRLIYYSQIVNDFQKGDIAEGYSVSREKKESFPLTVTSAQKNPTAFYLCASSIPRGGRSPLHFGNGTRLTVT.

This chain uses TRBV6-1 with TRBJ2-1; 7 nucleotides match TRBD1. CDR3 length: 15 residues. With V trimmed by 7 bases and J by 7 bases, 13 bases remained unmatched. From germline, CDR1 is MNHNS and CDR2 SASEGT. CDR3: CASTRVKGAWNEQFF. CDR3 nucleotide sequence: TGTGCCAGCACCCGGGTAAAGGGGGCTTGGAATGAGCAGTTCTTC.

The sample holds a few counts of this clone. The chain links TRBV2 to TRBJ2-1; 9 nucleotides agree with TRBD1. V shed 6 bases, J shed 10 bases, and the junction held 4 bases outside the gene matches. Germline-derived CDR1 and CDR2 are SNHLY and FYNNEI. There are 12 residues in the CDR3. The CDR3 loop is CASRGTGKEQFF. CDR3 bases: TGTGCCAGCAGGGGGACAGGGAAAGAGCAGTTCTTC.

The chain has TRBV28 and TRBJ1-1, with D perhaps matching TRBD1 (6 bases). The CDR3 extends over 14 amino acids. Germline-derived CDR1 and CDR2 are MDHEN and SYDVKM. V was clipped by 10 bases and J by 3 bases, with 18 bases between them. The CDR3 coding sequence is TGTGCCACCACAGGGTTTACGGGGTACACTGAAGCTTTCTTT. Amino acids: CATTGFTGYTEAFF.

The chain is built from TRBV2 and TRBJ2-1; D uncertain. Germline V gives CDR1 SNHLY, CDR2 FYNNEI. The length of the CDR3 is 13 residues. Trimming took off 6 bases at V and 3 bases at J, with 9 bases between the two ends. The chain's CDR3 is CASRRPLYNEQFF. The CDR3 coding sequence is TGTGCCAGCAGGCGGCCACTCTACAATGAGCAGTTCTTC.